What follows describes a single TCR beta chain. There are 16 residues in the CDR3. Germline CDR1 reads MDHEN; CDR2 reads SYDVKM. This entry is derived from a study of shared T cell receptors in the human thymus. Only in-frame clones appear in the TCRdb table, and some are missing; sequencing was by immunoSEQ multiplex PCR. The sample includes about 710,000 clones, 87% seen only once; the top ten take 0.0094%. In addition, the sample was reused for a study of human thymus T cells. As that study records: All donors were healthy Finnish infants who were undergoing corrective surgery to treat congenital heart defects. Biased V and J segment usage appeared in thymus and peripheral blood. Unrelated individuals reportedly shared highly overlapping thymic TCR repertoires.

The gene calls are TRBV28 and TRBJ2-5, with D perhaps matching TRBD1 (6 bases). Gene TRBJ2-7 matches the end of the DNA better, so the J call may be wrong. This TCR came from a boy less than two years old with a congenital heart defect. Sequenced material: thymocytes. This CDR3 is CASRLAPKDRNYEQYF. The DNA for the CDR3 is TGTGCCAGCCGGCTTGCTCCAAAAGACAGGAACTACGAGCAGTACTTC.